One sample yielded the 29 T cell receptor beta chains listed below, sequenced in a study of shared clonotypes between healthy human individuals (dated by TCRdb to the early 2020s). Library generation was performed with the immunoSEQ multiplex PCR assay. This immuneACCESS table, as held by TCRdb, lists in-frame sequences with V and J called but not all clones. Of the missing ones, under half trace to an unresolved V gene in checked studies; the others have no known cause. The sample table holds a few million clones, of which under 95% were seen once. 0.3% to 0.4% of the sample comes from the top ten. The specimen sequenced was naive CD4+ T cells from PBMCs. Sample cell subset or site, as interpreted from the label and publication: CD45RA+ positively selected. Receptor source: a man aged 18-30 years in good health. Some clones in this sample may be carry-over from other donors' samples.

As to this clone: This specimen includes other DNA sequences encoding the same CDR3. The chain has TRBV5-1 and TRBJ2-1; 7 bases map to TRBD2. V was pared by 4 bases and J by 2 bases, with 3 bases of the junction left unmatched. The CDR3 sequence is 14 residues long. Germline lookup yields CDR1 SGHRS and CDR2 YFSETQ. The chain's CDR3 is CASSGAGTYNEQFF. DNA of the CDR3: TGCGCCAGCAGCGGAGCGGGGACCTACAATGAGCAGTTCTTC.

This clone has only one observation. This rearrangement joins TRBV27 to TRBJ1-1, with TRBD1 matching over 7 bases. Germline loops: CDR1 MNHEY, CDR2 SMNVEV (reference sequence). The CDR3 is 15 amino acids. V trimming: 5 bases; J trimming: 4 bases; junction bases outside the gene matches: 10. In DNA, the CDR3 is TGTGCCAGCAGTCAGACATCAGGGGGAAGCACTGAAGCTTTCTTT. It specifies CASSQTSGGSTEAFF.

The chain combines TRBV15 with TRBJ2-3, with TRBD1 identical over 7 bases. V was clipped by 1 base and J by 3 bases; unmatched bases: 7. The CDR3 extends over 16 amino acids. The germline V gene encodes CDR1 LNHNV and CDR2 YYDKDF (reference sequence). CDR3 nucleotides: TGTGCCACCAGCAGAGGACAGGGCCAAGGGACAGATACGCAGTATTTT. Its protein is CATSRGQGQGTDTQYF. The full variable domain, in which reference TRBV15 and TRBJ2-3 provide the parts outside the CDR3, is DAMVIQNPRYQVTQFGKPVTLSCSQTLNHNVMYWYQQKSSQAPKLLFHYYDKDFNNEADTPDNFQSRRPNTSFCFLDIRSPGLGDTAMYLCATSRGQGQGTDTQYFGPGTRLTVL.

J is TRBJ1-3 and V is TRBV28; 9 nucleotides align to TRBD1. CDR3 length: 13 amino acids. Germline loops: CDR1 MDHEN, CDR2 SYDVKM. The trim removed 6 bases at V and 8 bases at J, leaving 5 bases unmatched. CDR3 coding DNA: TGTGCCAGCAGGCGGACAGGGGAGGACACCATATATTTT. It encodes CASRRTGEDTIYF.

As concerns this clone: Other DNA sequences of this sample code for an identical CDR3. The V gene is TRBV2, the J gene TRBJ2-3, with TRBD2 matching over 12 bases. The CDR3 spans 15 residues. Germline CDR1 and CDR2: SNHLY and FYNNEI. V shed 3 bases and J 6 bases; nucleotides not matched to a gene: 4. The CDR3 DNA reads as TGTGCCAGCAGTGACGGGCTAGCGGGAGGGGATACGCAGTATTTT. Translation gives CASSDGLAGGDTQYF.

This sequence joins TRBV7-9 and TRBJ2-4; D uncertain. Germline CDR1 and CDR2: SEHNR and FQNEAQ (reference sequence). The CDR3 is 15 residues long. Deletions cut 5 bases from V and 1 base from J, with 12 bases between. The CDR3 sequence is CASSLLGQAKNIQYF. The CDR3 DNA is TGTGCCAGCAGCCTCCTAGGTCAGGCCAAAAACATTCAGTACTTC.

This clone appeared once. The rearrangement joins TRBV7-2 to TRBJ2-5; perhaps TRBD1 as D (6 bases). CDR1 is SGHTA, CDR2 FQGNSA, per germline. Trimming left V 5 bases short and J 1 base short, with 17 bases between. The CDR3 totals 16 residues. CDR3 sequence reads: CASSDNRYRAQETQYF. The CDR3 nucleotides read TGTGCCAGCAGCGACAATCGTTACAGGGCCCAAGAGACCCAGTACTTC.

The gene calls are TRBV7-8 and TRBJ1-2; 8 nucleotides agree with TRBD1. The CDR3 has 14 amino acids. Germline V lookup: CDR1 SGHVS, CDR2 FQNEAQ. V lost 1 base to trimming and J lost 11 bases; unmatched junction nucleotides: 9. The DNA of the CDR3 is TGTGCCAGCAGCTTAGGGCAGGGGGCAGTGGGGTACACCTTC. This encodes CASSLGQGAVGYTF. Variable domain in full (rest from reference TRBV7-8 and TRBJ1-2): GAGVSQSPRYKVAKRGQDVALRCDPISGHVSLFWYQQALGQGPEFLTYFQNEAQLDKSGLPSDRFFAERPEGSVSTLKIQRTQQEDSAVYLCASSLGQGAVGYTFGSGTRLTVV.

This CDR3 is CASSWGAPVAGELFF. The CDR3 nucleotides are TGTGCCAGCAGCTGGGGGGCCCCGGTTGCCGGGGAGCTGTTTTTT. The chain joins TRBV5-8 to TRBJ2-2; D assignment may be TRBD1 or TRBD2 (6 bases each). Trimming cost V 3 bases and J 6 bases, with 15 bases left between them. There are 15 residues in the CDR3. Germline assignment: CDR1 SGHTS and CDR2 YDEGEE.

This chain connects TRBV10-3 to TRBJ2-7, with 11 bases fitting TRBD2. Germline V gives CDR1 ENHRY, CDR2 SYGVKD. V shed 2 bases, J shed 3 bases, and the junction held 0 bases outside the gene matches. The length of the CDR3 is 14 residues. CDR3 coding DNA: TGTGCCATCAGTGAGGGGACTAGCGGCTACGAGCAGTACTTC. As protein: CAISEGTSGYEQYF.

CDR3: CASSFWTGNQPQHF. CDR3 sequence (DNA): TGTGCCAGTAGTTTTTGGACGGGCAATCAGCCCCAGCATTTT. The chain uses TRBV19 and TRBJ1-5, with unresolved D. The CDR3 loop spans 14 amino acids. In germline, CDR1 is LNHDA, CDR2 SQIVND (reference sequence). V lost 5 bases and J 2 bases, leaving 10 bases between the germline ends.

The chain uses TRBV18 and TRBJ2-7; TRBD2 is a possible D gene (6 bases). V was clipped by 1 base and J by 0 bases, with 13 bases between them. CDR3 length equals 16 residues. Germline CDR1 KGHSH, CDR2 LQKENI. As DNA, the CDR3 is TGTGCCAGCTCACCACTTCTGCTGGGGGGCTCCTACGAGCAGTACTTC. Protein sequence: CASSPLLLGGSYEQYF.

In DNA, the CDR3 is TGTGCCAGCAGTCAGGGGGCTGAGGAGACCCAGTACTTC. This encodes CASSQGAEETQYF. The V gene is TRBV7-3, the J gene TRBJ2-5, with 8 positions matching TRBD1. V dropped 6 bases and J dropped 5; count of bases not matched to a gene: 5. This CDR3 has 13 amino acids. From germline, CDR1 is SGHTA and CDR2 FQGTGA.

CDR3 loop: CASSSGQGYTYF. The DNA of the CDR3 is TGTGCCAGCAGTTCCGGACAGGGGTATACGTACTTC. The chain joins TRBV6-6 to TRBJ2-7; 9 positions agree with TRBD1. V was clipped by 4 bases and J by 12 bases; unmatched bases: 7. CDR3 size: 12 residues. Germline values: CDR1 MNHNY, CDR2 SVGAGI (reference sequence).

This sequence joins TRBV15 and TRBJ1-2; TRBD1 aligns across 7 bases. Losses at the gene ends were 4 bases for V and 2 bases for J; bases not matched to a gene: 4. The germline CDR1 and CDR2 sequences are LNHNV and YYDKDF (reference sequence). This CDR3 region has 14 residues. In nucleotides, the CDR3 is TGTGCCACCAGCACGGGACAGACCAACTATGGCTACACCTTC. Translation: CATSTGQTNYGYTF.

The chain carries TRBV28 and TRBJ1-4, with a weak D call TRBD1 (5 bases). Germline-derived CDR1 and CDR2 are MDHEN and SYDVKM. The CDR3 totals 14 residues. The V end was cut by 5 bases, the J end by 5 bases, with 12 bases between. CDR3 loop: CASSLGTLNEKLFF. DNA of the CDR3: TGTGCCAGCAGTCTGGGGACGTTGAATGAAAAACTGTTTTTT.

The rearrangement links TRBV19 to TRBJ2-7, with unresolved D. Deletions cut 10 bases from V and 5 bases from J, with 15 bases between. Looked up from germline, CDR1 is LNHDA and CDR2 is SQIVND (reference sequence). This CDR3 has 12 residues. In DNA form, the CDR3 reads TGTGCCATCTTAGGACCGACCCACGAGCAGTACTTC. Translation gives CAILGPTHEQYF.

Of note for this clone: This sample also contains other DNA sequences that code for the same CDR3. The chain carries TRBV28 and TRBJ1-2; TRBD1 agrees at 7 bases. V lost 5 bases to trimming and J lost 0 bases; unmatched junction nucleotides: 3. Germline CDR1 and CDR2: MDHEN and SYDVKM. The CDR3 contains 14 residues. The CDR3 region has the DNA TGTGCCAGCAGTATAGGGACAGCTAACTATGGCTACACCTTC. This codes for CASSIGTANYGYTF.

V usage is TRBV5-4 and J usage is TRBJ2-1; tentative D call: TRBD2 (5 bases). From germline, CDR1 is SGHNT and CDR2 YYREEE (reference sequence). Trimming took 4 bases from V and 10 from J, leaving 15 bases between them. This CDR3 has 13 amino acids. The chain's CDR3 is CASSGTRVGEQFF. In DNA, the CDR3 is TGTGCCAGCAGCGGTACTAGAGTTGGGGAGCAGTTCTTC.

The gene calls are TRBV14 and TRBJ2-7; D not resolved. V lost 5 bases and J 3 bases, leaving 8 bases between the germline ends. Per germline, CDR1 SGHDN and CDR2 FVKESK. The CDR3 runs 12 residues. The CDR3 here is CASSAGNYEQYF. The CDR3 nucleotides are TGTGCCAGCAGCGCTGGAAACTACGAGCAGTACTTC.

The CDR3 here is CASSPAGTDTQYF. DNA of the CDR3: TGTGCCAGCTCACCAGCTGGCACAGATACGCAGTATTTT. V and J are TRBV18 and TRBJ2-3; D remains unclear. V was shortened by 2 bases and J by 1 base, with 4 bases between the two germline ends. Per germline, CDR1 KGHSH and CDR2 LQKENI. This CDR3 is 13 amino acids long. Full variable domain (rest looked up from reference TRBV18 and TRBJ2-3): NAGVMQNPRHLVRRRGQEARLRCSPMKGHSHVYWYRQLPEEGLKFMVYLQKENIIDESGMPKERFSAEFPKEGPSILRIQQVVRGDSAAYFCASSPAGTDTQYFGPGTRLTVL.

The chain links TRBV5-1 to TRBJ2-5; 12 bases are shared with TRBD2. CDR3 length: 16 amino acids. With V trimmed by 0 bases and J by 4 bases, 4 bases remained unmatched. Looked up from germline, CDR1 is SGHRS and CDR2 is YFSETQ. CDR3 sequence: CASSLVTSGSVETQYF. CDR3 sequence (DNA): TGCGCCAGCAGCTTGGTGACTAGCGGGAGCGTAGAGACCCAGTACTTC.

V is TRBV28 and J is TRBJ1-5, with TRBD1 matching over 8 bases. The germline gives CDR1 MDHEN, CDR2 SYDVKM. The V and J ends lost 5 bases and 7 bases, in that order; junction bases with no gene match: 10. CDR3 length equals 15 residues. The CDR3 is CASSPGQVSGQPQHF. For the CDR3, the DNA is TGTGCCAGCAGTCCGGGACAGGTGAGCGGGCAGCCCCAGCATTTT.

In regard to this clone: At the DNA level, this CDR3 is encoded by other sequences in the same sample as well. The chain couples TRBV18 to TRBJ2-3, with 10 bases aligning to TRBD2. The CDR3 has 15 residues. V lost 1 base to trimming and J lost 4 bases; unmatched junction nucleotides: 2. Germline values: CDR1 KGHSH, CDR2 LQKENI. Written as DNA, the CDR3 is TGTGCCAGCTCACCACGTCTAGCGGGAGCAGATACGCAGTATTTT. This encodes CASSPRLAGADTQYF. Together with reference TRBV18 and TRBJ2-3, the CDR3 gives the full variable domain: NAGVMQNPRHLVRRRGQEARLRCSPMKGHSHVYWYRQLPEEGLKFMVYLQKENIIDESGMPKERFSAEFPKEGPSILRIQQVVRGDSAAYFCASSPRLAGADTQYFGPGTRLTVL.

The chain carries TRBV6-1 and TRBJ1-1, with 7 nucleotides matching TRBD1. Per the germline V gene, CDR1 is MNHNS and CDR2 is SASEGT. The CDR3 runs 14 residues. J lost 10 bases, V lost 8 bases, and 16 bases had no gene match. The CDR3 DNA follows: TGTGCCAGCCTTGTCTTCCGGACAGGCCAAGGAGCTTTCTTT. It codes for CASLVFRTGQGAFF.

This chain joins TRBV2 and TRBJ2-1; tentatively, D is TRBD2 (5 bases). CDR1 and CDR2 (germline): SNHLY, FYNNEI. V was clipped by 6 bases and J by 0 bases, with 15 bases between them. This CDR3 is 16 amino acids long. The CDR3 DNA reads as TGTGCCAGCAGAACCATAGCGATTAGCTCCTACAATGAGCAGTTCTTC. Encoded protein: CASRTIAISSYNEQFF.

The chain couples TRBV7-3 to TRBJ2-5; 7 bases are shared with TRBD2. The CDR3 consists of 15 residues. The germline gives CDR1 SGHTA, CDR2 FQGTGA. V dropped 1 base and J dropped 5; count of bases not matched to a gene: 7. The DNA of the CDR3 is TGTGCCAGCAGCTTAAGGCCTAGCGGCCGGGAGACCCAGTACTTC. Protein: CASSLRPSGRETQYF.

V usage is TRBV21-1 and J usage is TRBJ2-7; the table calls TRBD2, which could not be checked here. TRBV21-1 is a listed pseudogene. The length of the CDR3 is 17 residues. The CDR3 spells CATKQQQRTAGVAEQYF. Written as DNA, the CDR3 is TGTGCCACTAAGCAGCAGCAAAGGACAGCGGGAGTTGCCGAGCAGTACTTC.

The chain combines TRBV29-1 with TRBJ1-5; the D is unclear. Germline CDR1 reads SQVTM; CDR2 reads ANQGSEA. Trimming stripped 4 bases from V and 0 bases from J, with 10 bases between. The CDR3 has 14 amino acids. The CDR3 reads CSVVLGGSNQPQHF. The CDR3 DNA follows: TGCAGCGTTGTTCTGGGCGGTAGCAATCAGCCCCAGCATTTT.